A single T cell receptor (beta chain) is shown here with its context. The data derive from a study of blood T cells in healthy people across ages. The germline V gene has CDR1 LGHNA and CDR2 YSLEER. CDR3 length: 14 amino acids. V was cut by 1 base and J by 5 bases, with 9 bases left in between. For the second PCR, which ran for about 7 to 11 cycles, a sample-barcoded 5' primer and a J-beta primer mix were used. TCRdb passed the 5' RACE reads through MiXCR, listing each CDR3 protein once. The table includes some 1.8 million distinct CDR3 sequences, around 40% detected once. Sequenced sample: blood. The sequence came from a human donor in good health. The chain couples TRBV4-3 to TRBJ1-3; D remains unclear. CDR3 loop: CASSQGIERNTIYF. The CDR3, as DNA: TGCGCCAGCAGCCAAGGGATAGAACGAAACACCATATATTTT.